This T cell receptor (beta chain) was documented in a study of spatial heterogeneity in lung cancer. Study-wide context: Raw reads showed each unique TCR and UMI combination turning up more than ten times on average. Study-wide results and limits: Numbers of ubiquitous and regional expanded TCRs tracked ubiquitous and regional nonsynonymous mutation counts, respectively. Coverage of tumor T cells, by estimate, reached roughly 7% for alpha chains and around 13% for beta chains. Higher tumor mutation counts went along with higher counts of expanded intratumoral alpha and beta TCRs.

This clonotype has ten or more counts. Its specificity is not known. As for time point: sample taken at primary tumor resection. This CDR3 is 17 amino acids long. The V and J ends lost 6 bases and 7 bases respectively, with 25 bases between them. Germline V lookup: CDR1 DFQATT, CDR2 SNEGSKA (reference sequence). Every molecule of TCR cDNA had its own unique molecular identifier. In TCRdb, the 5' RACE reads were re-called with MiXCR into one record per CDR3 protein. The repertoire includes about 8,000 distinct CDR3 sequences, 9.6% of them detected once, and roughly 12% sits in the top ten. The sample here was lung tumor tissue, taken at surgery. This receptor was obtained from a male donor with early-stage non-small cell lung cancer. The V gene is TRBV20-1, the J gene TRBJ1-6; D might be TRBD1 (5 bases). Here the CDR3 DNA reads TGCAGTGCCAGGGACCGACGGAGGACGAGTGGGAATTCACCCCTCCACTTT. It codes for CSARDRRRTSGNSPLHF.